This TCR beta chain was sequenced during a study of OX40 agonist ivuxolimab in advanced cancers. As for the study in general: The study enrolled dose-escalation patients with hepatocellular carcinoma, melanoma, renal cell or head and neck cancer. Study results and caveats: Researchers report that CD8+ T cells had, on average, more expanded clones than CD4+. CD4+ and CD8+ blood T cells expanded clonally by week 6 at 0.1 to 3.0 mg/kg.

Patients were ruled out by autoimmune disease history or systemic immunosuppression. This table comes from immunoSEQ multiplex PCR, and its TCRdb copy is limited to in-frame clones, with some not included. The sample lists about 64,000 clones; 80% to 90% were seen once. Worth noting for this clone: Its antigen remains unknown.

This CDR3 contains 14 residues. Germline V gene sequence: CDR1 SGHRS, CDR2 YFSETQ. V was pared by 4 bases and J by 0 bases, with 11 bases between. The material sequenced was CD4+ or CD8+ T cells sorted from blood, taken in a trial of the OX40 agonist ivuxolimab. This clonotype originated in an adult with an advanced solid tumor such as melanoma, head and neck, liver or kidney cancer. The chain employs TRBV5-1 and TRBJ2-7; D call uncertain. The CDR3 loop is CASSIDASSYEQYF. DNA of the CDR3: TGCGCCAGCAGCATCGACGCCAGCTCCTACGAGCAGTACTTC.